The T cell receptor (beta chain) under discussion was sequenced for a study of blood T cell repertoires in COVID-19. V lost 0 bases, J lost 2 bases, and 7 bases stayed unmatched. The CDR3 runs to 16 residues. CDR1 is SGHTA and CDR2 is FQGNSA in the germline V gene. Participants reported their clinical history, and cohort assignment relied on those reports. Details on this clone: The same CDR3 is also encoded by other DNA sequences in this sample.

Assay: immunoSEQ multiplex PCR; the TCRdb copy retains only in-frame clones and omits some. Seen here are about 210,000 clones, 81% observed once, and the top ten hold around 9.3%. This rearrangement joins TRBV7-2 to TRBJ2-7; 7 bases agree with TRBD2. This TCR derives from a woman aged 50 to 65 with acute COVID-19. The sample consisted of PBMCs or T cells enriched from blood (not recorded which). In nucleotides, the CDR3 is TGTGCCAGCAGCTTAGCCGCTAGCGGAGCTCCCTACGAGCAGTACTTC. It specifies CASSLAASGAPYEQYF.